This T cell receptor (beta chain) is drawn from a study of shared clonotypes between healthy human individuals. Looking at the study overall: Contributing individuals were a couple of females and three males aged 18 to 49. Regarding the study as a whole: Across a handful of donors, naive CD4 shared around 5.4%, naive CD8 3% to 3.5%, memory CD4 over 2%, memory CD8 around 0.36%.

Nashville, Tennessee was home to all donors, who were Caucasian adults. Investigators divided CD4+ cells into CD45RA+ naive and CD45RA-negative memory subsets. CDR3 length: 14 amino acids. The V end was cut by 4 bases, the J end by 7 bases, with 18 bases between. Germline CDR1 SGHRS, CDR2 YFSETQ. Notes on this clone: The target antigen is unknown.

TCRdb keeps only in-frame clones here, not all; method: immunoSEQ multiplex PCR. The table includes 2.3 million or so clones, approximately 93% detected once. The source material was naive CD4+ T cells from PBMCs. As to subset: CD45RA+ positively selected. The chain carries TRBV5-1 and TRBJ2-7; TRBD2 might be the D (6 bases). This TCR came from a man aged 18 to 29 in good health. Some clones in this sample may be carry-over from other donors' samples. In DNA, the CDR3 is TGCGCCAGCAGCCCCCGGGACTCCCGCCGTGAGCAGTACTTC. Protein product: CASSPRDSRREQYF.